This is a list of T cell receptor beta chains from one sample in a study of T cell responses to AZD1222 COVID-19 vaccine. Measured with immunoSEQ multiplex PCR; TCRdb has only the in-frame clones, and not every one. Of roughly 15,000 clones in the sample, over 60% were seen once. Source: peripheral blood, taken 28 days after the second AZD1222 dose. Source of these receptors: an adult who received the AZD1222 COVID-19 vaccine. Both conserved end residues are part of each CDR3. D genes are given only for firm matches. Part of the rows lack a size; the others show once, few, many or a class for expanded clones.

-	TRBV19	TRBD1	TRBJ1-2	CASSKTGGSYGYTF	TGTGCCAGTAGTAAGACAGGGGGTAGCTATGGCTACACCTTC
-	TRBV7-3	TRBD1	TRBJ2-2	CASSPRGQLNTGELFF	TGTGCCAGCAGCCCCAGGGGACAGTTGAACACCGGGGAGCTGTTTTTT
-	TRBV29-1	-	TRBJ2-1	CSVDSTYRNEQFF	TGCAGCGTTGACAGCACCTACCGCAATGAGCAGTTCTTC
-	TRBV12-3/TRBV12-4	-	TRBJ2-5	CASSLGLEETQYF	TGTGCCAGCAGTTTAGGGCTAGAAGAGACCCAGTACTTC
-	TRBV7-8	-	TRBJ2-1	CASSQTGNEQFF	TGTGCCAGCAGCCAAACAGGGAATGAGCAGTTCTTC
few	TRBV7-2	TRBD2	TRBJ2-3	CASSLSWLAGSTDTQYF	TGTGCCAGCAGCTTAAGTTGGCTAGCGGGGAGCACAGATACGCAGTATTTT
-	TRBV27	TRBD1	TRBJ1-1	CASSPPGQGRTEAFF	TGTGCCAGCAGTCCCCCGGGACAGGGGAGGACTGAAGCTTTCTTT
-	TRBV3-1/TRBV3-2	-	TRBJ1-6	CASSPLGQSNSPLHF	TGTGCCAGCAGCCCCCTAGGACAGTCCAATTCACCCCTCCACTTT
-	TRBV12-3/TRBV12-4	TRBD1	TRBJ2-4	CASSGTVQYF	TGTGCCAGCAGTGGGACAGTTCAGTACTTC
-	TRBV5-6	-	TRBJ2-7	CASSLVRGTYEQYF	TGTGCCAGCAGCTTGGTTCGGGGGACCTACGAGCAGTACTTC
-	TRBV24-1	TRBD2	TRBJ2-7	CATSPGGRGGRKEQYF	TGTGCCACCAGTCCTGGAGGTCGGGGGGGCCGGAAAGAGCAGTACTTC
-	TRBV4-3	TRBD1	TRBJ1-2	CASSLDRGVDYGYTF	TGCGCCAGCAGCCTGGACAGGGGAGTTGACTATGGCTACACCTTC
-	TRBV7-6	-	TRBJ1-5	CASSLNMRGQPQHF	TGTGCCAGCAGCTTAAATATGAGGGGTCAGCCCCAGCATTTT
-	TRBV2	TRBD1	TRBJ2-7	CASSYRGSYEQYF	TGTGCCAGCAGTTACAGGGGGTCCTACGAGCAGTACTTC
-	TRBV6-5	-	TRBJ1-1	CASSYGGGADTEAFF	TGTGCCAGCAGTTACGGTGGGGGGGCGGACACTGAAGCTTTCTTT
-	TRBV13	-	TRBJ2-3	CASSPGTKGGDTQYF	TGTGCCAGCAGCCCCGGGACGAAAGGTGGGGATACGCAGTATTTT
-	TRBV5-4	TRBD1	TRBJ2-1	CASSLQGVSGNEQFF	TGTGCCAGCAGCTTGCAGGGGGTTTCTGGCAATGAGCAGTTCTTC
-	TRBV9	-	TRBJ2-3	CASSPFWGSSTDTQYF	TGTGCCAGCAGCCCATTTTGGGGTAGCTCAACAGATACGCAGTATTTT
-	TRBV12-5	-	TRBJ2-2	CASGLDNTGELFF	TGTGCTAGTGGCCTGGACAACACCGGGGAGCTGTTTTTT
-	TRBV11-2	-	TRBJ1-2	CASSSSGSYGYTF	TGTGCCAGCAGCTCATCCGGGAGCTATGGCTACACCTTC
-	TRBV7-9	-	TRBJ1-1	CASSPVGTEAFF	TGTGCCAGCAGCCCTGTGGGAACTGAAGCTTTCTTT
-	TRBV29-1	-	TRBJ2-1	CSVEGGSEQFF	TGCAGCGTTGAAGGAGGGAGTGAGCAGTTCTTC
-	TRBV7-2	-	TRBJ2-7	CASSGQDSYEQYF	TGTGCCAGCAGCGGGCAGGACTCCTACGAGCAGTACTTC
-	TRBV7-9	TRBD1	TRBJ2-7	CASRGQWTTDEQYF	TGTGCCAGCAGGGGACAGTGGACGACGGACGAGCAGTACTTC
-	TRBV7-9	-	TRBJ2-7	CASTIQGHPYEQYF	TGTGCCAGCACCATCCAGGGGCACCCCTACGAGCAGTACTTC
-	TRBV5-1	-	TRBJ1-5	CASSLDGDQPQHF	TGCGCCAGCAGCTTGGATGGGGATCAGCCCCAGCATTTT
-	TRBV7-8	-	TRBJ1-6	CASSLGTWENSPLHF	TGTGCCAGCAGCCTGGGGACATGGGAAAATTCACCCCTCCACTTT
-	TRBV27	-	TRBJ1-1	CASPPTNTEAFF	TGTGCCAGCCCCCCGACGAACACTGAAGCTTTCTTT
-	TRBV4-3	-	TRBJ2-7	CASSQDYSWAYEQYF	TGCGCCAGCAGCCAAGATTATAGTTGGGCTTACGAGCAGTACTTC
-	TRBV29-1	TRBD1	TRBJ1-1	CSVEPNRGTLEAFF	TGCAGCGTTGAACCTAACAGGGGTACACTAGAAGCTTTCTTT
-	TRBV6-2/TRBV6-3	-	TRBJ1-1	CASSYPPGASRAAAFF	TGTGCCAGCAGTTACCCACCCGGGGCCAGCCGAGCGGCAGCTTTCTTT
-	TRBV11-2	-	TRBJ2-1	CASSSSRVPEQFF	TGTGCCAGCAGTTCCTCGCGCGTCCCTGAGCAGTTCTTC
-	TRBV19	TRBD1	TRBJ1-3	CASQATGATDTIYF	TGTGCCAGTCAGGCCACAGGGGCGACGGACACCATATATTTT
-	TRBV6-2/TRBV6-3	-	TRBJ2-7	CASSYSGGLSGEQYF	TGTGCCAGCAGTTACTCGGGGGGCTTATCGGGCGAGCAGTACTTC
-	TRBV27	-	TRBJ1-4	CASSRDLAATNEKLFF	TGTGCCAGCAGTAGGGACCTCGCTGCAACTAATGAAAAACTGTTTTTT
-	TRBV11-2	-	TRBJ2-7	CASSLGPTYEQYF	TGTGCCAGCAGCTTGGGGCCGACCTACGAGCAGTACTTC